The rows below give T cell receptor beta chains drawn from one sample of a study of breast tumors, draining lymph nodes, adjacent tissues. TCRdb independently ran MiXCR on the multiplex PCR reads; one entry per CDR3 protein. Of around 150,000 distinct CDR3 sequences listed, 32% are singletons. The source material was axillary lymph node tissue. The receptors shown here come from a female donor with breast cancer. Some clones in this sample may be carry-over from other donors' samples. The CDR3 runs from the conserved cysteine through the conserved F or W. D genes are given only for firm matches. Clone size is not always given. Where it is, it says once, few, many or a class for expanded clones.

J gene,V gene,clone size,D gene,CDR3 DNA,CDR3 protein
TRBJ2-2,TRBV19,many,TRBD1,TGTGCCAGTACCCCCCAGGGGGCCGGGGAGCTGTTTTTT,CASTPQGAGELFF
TRBJ2-5,TRBV20-1,few,TRBD2,TGCAGTGCTAGGGTTTTGGGGGGGGACGACGAGGAGACCCAGTACTTC,CSARVLGGDDEETQYF
TRBJ1-1,TRBV11-2,.,.,TGTGCCAGCAGCGCGCCCACCAGACAGGTGTTGGGCACTGAAGCTTTCTTT,CASSAPTRQVLGTEAFF
TRBJ2-7,TRBV6-1,.,.,TGTGCCAGCAGTCCGACAGGAACCTCCTACGAGCAGTACTTC,CASSPTGTSYEQYF
TRBJ2-2,TRBV19,many,.,TGTGCCAGCAATACTGGGGACACAGTGGGGGAGCTGTTTTTT,CASNTGDTVGELFF
TRBJ1-6,TRBV7-3,many,TRBD1,TGTGCCAGCAGCCGGACCGGGACAGCAAATTCACCCCTCCACTTT,CASSRTGTANSPLHF
TRBJ1-4,TRBV5-6,many,.,TGTGCCAGCAGCCCGAACGGGGGTGCAACTAATGAAAAACTGTTTTTT,CASSPNGGATNEKLFF
TRBJ2-5,TRBV5-1,many,TRBD2,TGCGCCAGCAGCTTGGTGGTTGGGACTATACAAGAGACCCAGTACTTC,CASSLVVGTIQETQYF
TRBJ2-7,TRBV4-1,many,TRBD2,TGCGCCAGCAGCCAAAGCGGGGGTGGGTCCTACGAGCAGTACTTC,CASSQSGGGSYEQYF
TRBJ1-3,TRBV9,many,.,TGTGCCAGCAGCGTAGGTGTGAGTGAGAACACCATATATTTT,CASSVGVSENTIYF
TRBJ1-1,TRBV6-1,once,.,TGTGCCAGCACCTTACTGGCGGAAAAGGGGCCAGCTTTCTTT,CASTLLAEKGPAFF
TRBJ2-6,TRBV6-1,.,.,TGTGCCAGCAGTCCGAACCGCGACAGTCTTTTAATCCCTGGGGCCAACGTCCTGACTTTC,CASSPNRDSLLIPGANVLTF
TRBJ1-2,TRBV5-1,many,.,TGCGCCAGCAGCGGGGGTCAGGCTGGCTACACCTTC,CASSGGQAGYTF
TRBJ1-5,TRBV27,many,.,TGTGCCAGCGCCTACAGGGTTTTGCAGCCCCAGCATTTT,CASAYRVLQPQHF
TRBJ2-2,TRBV12-3/TRBV12-4,many,.,TGTGCCAGCAGATCACAGGGTCCCGGGGAGCTGTTTTTT,CASRSQGPGELFF
TRBJ1-4,TRBV4-1,.,.,TGCGCCAGCAGCCAAGGGGAAGGGGGGTATGAAAAACTGTTTTTT,CASSQGEGGYEKLFF
TRBJ1-6,TRBV4-1,many,.,TGCGCCAGCAGCCAAGATATAGTGAGCTCCTATAATTCACCCCTCCACTTT,CASSQDIVSSYNSPLHF
TRBJ1-6,TRBV9,.,TRBD1,TGTGCCAGCAGAAAGACAGGGGGATCACCCCTCCACTTT,CASRKTGGSPLHF
TRBJ1-6,TRBV28,many,.,TGTGCCAGCAGGACTCTGAAGGACGGACGGTATTCACCCCTCCACTTT,CASRTLKDGRYSPLHF
TRBJ2-7,TRBV5-1,many,TRBD1,TGCGCCAGCAGCCCAACGACAGGGGGCTCCTACGAGCAGTACTTC,CASSPTTGGSYEQYF
TRBJ2-2,TRBV9,many,.,TGTGCCAGCAGCGTAGGCGGGGACACCGGGGAGCTGTTTTTT,CASSVGGDTGELFF
TRBJ2-3,TRBV9,few,.,TGTGCCAGCAGCGTAGGTACTACCGGCACAGATACGCAGTATTTT,CASSVGTTGTDTQYF
TRBJ1-1,TRBV20-1,.,.,TGCAGTGCCACGAGCCCGGGGGCCTCTGAAGCTTTCTTT,CSATSPGASEAFF
TRBJ2-3,TRBV20-1,.,TRBD2,TGCAGTGCTACAAAAGCAGGGACTAGCGGGGGGGGAAATACGCAGTATTTT,CSATKAGTSGGGNTQYF
TRBJ1-5,TRBV2,once,TRBD1,TGTGCCAGCAAGGGACAGGTCAATCAGCCCCAGCATTTT,CASKGQVNQPQHF
TRBJ2-1,TRBV9,many,TRBD2,TGTGCCAGCAGCGTAGTGGGCGGGGGTAGGAATGAGCAGTTCTTC,CASSVVGGGRNEQFF
TRBJ2-2,TRBV10-1,.,.,TGCGCCAGCAGCCACGACAGTTCGAACACCGGGGAGCTGTTTTTT,CASSHDSSNTGELFF
TRBJ1-3,TRBV29-1,.,.,TGCAGCACCTCGACAGGAACTGGAAACACCATATATTTT,CSTSTGTGNTIYF
TRBJ1-2,TRBV7-9,once,.,TGTGCCAGCAGCTACGAGCCCCGGGGGGCGGCTGGCTACACCTTC,CASSYEPRGAAGYTF
TRBJ1-4,TRBV2,.,.,TGTGCCAGCAGCTCTCTGGCGAATAATGAAAAACTGTTTTTT,CASSSLANNEKLFF
TRBJ2-7,TRBV19,.,.,TGTGCCAGTAGTGCCTCCTACGAGCAGTACTTC,CASSASYEQYF
TRBJ2-3,TRBV5-8,many,TRBD2,TGTGCCAGCAGCCTGGACCTAGCGGGGGGTCTTTCTAGCACAGATACGCAGTATTTT,CASSLDLAGGLSSTDTQYF
TRBJ1-2,TRBV9,.,.,TGTGCCAGCAGCGCAGAGCGGGGAGCCTACACCTTC,CASSAERGAYTF
TRBJ2-4,TRBV5-1,many,.,TGCGCCAGCAGCCCTTCCGGGACACCCTGGGACATTCAGTACTTC,CASSPSGTPWDIQYF
TRBJ1-6,TRBV7-2,many,.,TGTGCCAGCAGCTCCCCCTTGGGGGGAAATTCACCCCTCCACTTT,CASSSPLGGNSPLHF
TRBJ1-2,TRBV7-9,few,TRBD1,TGTGCCAGCAGGTCCGGGACAGGGGTTTACGAAGGCTACCCCTTC,CASRSGTGVYEGYPF
TRBJ1-2,TRBV25-1,many,.,TGTGCCAGCAGTGATAAAGTGAAAACCTTC,CASSDKVKTF
TRBJ1-6,TRBV19,many,.,TGTGCCAGTAGTAAGCAGAATGGGGCACCCCTCCACTTT,CASSKQNGAPLHF
TRBJ1-3,TRBV7-9,.,.,TGCGCCAGCAGCCCAGTGACAGGCGGTTCCGCCATATATTTT,CASSPVTGGSAIYF
TRBJ2-3,TRBV20-1,many,.,TGCAGTGCTAGAGGACCCAGCACAGATACGCAGTATTTT,CSARGPSTDTQYF
TRBJ1-5,TRBV3-1,many,.,TGTGCCAGCAGCCACGGGACACTCAAAAATCAGCCCCAGCATTTT,CASSHGTLKNQPQHF
TRBJ2-1,TRBV20-1,once,.,TGCAGTGCTCCCCGGGACAATAGGCAGTTCTTC,CSAPRDNRQFF
TRBJ2-1,TRBV19,many,TRBD2,TGTGCCAGTAGTATAGAGCTAGCGGGGGGGCCGGCCTCCTACAATGAGCAGTTCTTC,CASSIELAGGPASYNEQFF
TRBJ1-5,TRBV6-5,many,.,TGTGCCAGCAGTCACTCGACGGACCAGGGACAGCCCCAGCATTTT,CASSHSTDQGQPQHF
TRBJ2-6,TRBV7-4,.,.,TGTGCCAGCAGCCGGGGGGCCAACGTCCTGACTTTC,CASSRGANVLTF
TRBJ2-1,TRBV24-1,.,.,TGTGCCACCAGGGACAGTTACAATGAGCAGTTCTTC,CATRDSYNEQFF
TRBJ1-5,TRBV10-1,.,TRBD1,TGCGCCAGCAGTAGACAGGGTAAGAACAATCAGCCCCAGCATTTT,CASSRQGKNNQPQHF
TRBJ1-5,TRBV12-3/TRBV12-4,many,.,TGTGCCAGCGGGGGCAGCTTTAGCAATCAGCCCCAGCATTTT,CASGGSFSNQPQHF
TRBJ1-2,TRBV30,many,.,TGTGCCTGGAGTGGTGCCCAGTCCTATGGCTACACCTTC,CAWSGAQSYGYTF
TRBJ2-1,TRBV20-1,many,TRBD1,TGCAGTGCTAGAGATGACGGGACAGGTAAAAATGAGCAGTTCTTC,CSARDDGTGKNEQFF
TRBJ2-2,TRBV6-1,few,TRBD1,TGTGCCAGCAGTGCCGGGACAGGGTCGGCCGGGGAGCTGTTTTTT,CASSAGTGSAGELFF
TRBJ1-5,TRBV18,few,TRBD1,TGTGCCAGCTCACCGGGCCGGGACAGGGAAGGTCAGCCCCAGCATTTT,CASSPGRDREGQPQHF
TRBJ1-4,TRBV19,many,.,TGTGCCAGTAGGGCAAGACCCGGGTTCGAAAAACTGTTTTTT,CASRARPGFEKLFF
TRBJ2-5,TRBV11-2,many,.,TGTGCCAGCAGCTGGCAAGAGACCCAGTACTTC,CASSWQETQYF
TRBJ2-7,TRBV7-9,many,.,TGTGCCAGCAGCTTAGACATGTACGAGCAGTACTTC,CASSLDMYEQYF